The source of this T cell receptor (beta chain) is a study of CD4+ T cells in melanoma. Findings and caveats of the study: Reportedly, melanoma neoantigen-specific CD4+ T cells showed varied differentiation states.

With regard to this clone: Its antigen is currently unknown.

The repertoire was sequenced with immunoSEQ multiplex PCR; TCRdb's copy has only in-frame clones and lacks some. The table lists thousands of clones, around 61% of them singletons. The V end was cut by 3 bases, the J end by 5 bases, with 10 bases between. Germline CDR1 is PRHDT and CDR2 is FYEKMQ (reference sequence). The CDR3 length is 13 residues. The chain has TRBV13 and TRBJ2-5; the D gene is possibly TRBD1 (6 bases). Sequencing was done on a sample of cells from a culture (not recorded whether cultured in vitro). This TCR came from a human donor with melanoma. CDR3 region: CASSFERGETQYF. CDR3 nucleotide sequence: TGTGCCAGCAGCTTTGAAAGGGGGGAGACCCAGTACTTC.